A single sample is the source of the 21 T cell receptor beta chains below, sequenced in a study of vaccination and CD4 T cells after COVID-19. The sample's treatment: approximately 9-day PBMC culture with coronavirus spike peptide pools or control peptides (ViraFEST assay). Cultured CD4+ T-cell DNA underwent Oncomine TCR Beta short-read sequencing. TCRdb re-called the PCR reads with MiXCR, one entry per CDR3 protein. This table holds just over 20,000 distinct CDR3 sequences, about 45% found once. These receptors have no identified antigens. The sample was CD4+ T cells from blood, cultured in vitro. The source is a human donor who had recovered from COVID-19.

V is TRBV2 and J is TRBJ2-3; D is unclear. Trimming took off 4 bases at V and 2 bases at J, with 10 bases between the two ends. The germline gives CDR1 SNHLY, CDR2 FYNNEI. The CDR3 contains 14 residues. The chain's CDR3 is CASSVQLSTDTQYF. DNA for the CDR3: TGTGCCAGCAGTGTGCAGCTCTCCACAGATACGCAGTATTTT. Full variable domain (remainder filled in from reference TRBV2 and TRBJ2-3): EPEVTQTPSHQVTQMGQEVILRCVPISNHLYFYWYRQILGQKVEFLVSFYNNEISEKSEIFDDQFSVERPDGSNFTLKIRSTKLEDSAMYFCASSVQLSTDTQYFGPGTRLTVL.

This clonotype occurred once. The CDR3 sequence: CSAQTLFEQFF. The DNA of the CDR3 is TGCAGTGCCCAGACCCTTTTTGAGCAGTTCTTC. The chain joins TRBV20-1 to TRBJ2-1; no firm D call. CDR1 and CDR2 from the germline V gene are DFQATT and SNEGSKA (reference sequence). The V and J ends lost 6 bases and 9 bases respectively, with 12 bases between them. The length of the CDR3 is 11 residues.

The chain has TRBV20-1 and TRBJ1-1; D not certain. Germline values: CDR1 DFQATT, CDR2 SNEGSKA (reference sequence). The V and J ends lost 6 bases and 5 bases respectively, with 13 bases between them. The CDR3 is 12 amino acids. The CDR3: CSAPRGLTEAFF. The CDR3 bases are TGCAGTGCCCCACGCGGTTTGACTGAAGCTTTCTTT.

V is TRBV10-1 and J is TRBJ1-1; tentatively, D is TRBD1 (5 bases). CDR3 length: 13 residues. Germline values: CDR1 WNHNN, CDR2 SYGVQD (reference sequence). The ends were cut back, 5 bases at V and 1 base at J, with 8 bases in the middle. The CDR3 DNA follows: TGCGCCAGCAGTCAGGGTGGGAACACTGAAGCTTTCTTT. Protein sequence: CASSQGGNTEAFF.

The rearrangement joins TRBV20-1 to TRBJ1-6; perhaps TRBD1 as D (5 bases). The CDR3 is made up of 13 amino acids. The germline V gene has CDR1 DFQATT and CDR2 SNEGSKA (reference sequence). V gave up 2 bases and J gave up 8 bases, with 10 bases separating them. CDR3 in amino acids: CSARQGPDSPLHF. The CDR3 region has the DNA TGCAGTGCTAGACAGGGTCCGGATTCACCCCTCCACTTT.

J is TRBJ1-2 and V is TRBV6-1; a weak D match, TRBD1 (5 bases). The CDR3 consists of 12 residues. V lost 8 bases and J 8 bases, leaving 15 bases between the germline ends. Germline values: CDR1 MNHNS, CDR2 SASEGT. CDR3 nucleotide sequence: TGTGCCAGCGGGCGAGGGGAGGGGGGCTACACCTTC. This translates into CASGRGEGGYTF.

V is TRBV28 and J is TRBJ1-4; D not resolved. Trimming cost V 8 bases and J 0 bases, with 10 bases left between them. The CDR3 runs to 14 residues. CDR1 and CDR2 from the germline V gene are MDHEN and SYDVKM. CDR3 amino acids: CASRDTATNEKLFF. In DNA, the CDR3 is TGTGCCAGCCGAGACACAGCAACTAATGAAAAACTGTTTTTT.

The rearrangement joins TRBV7-2 to TRBJ2-2, with a tentative D call TRBD1 (5 bases). The CDR3 is made up of 15 amino acids. Germline V gene lookup returns CDR1 SGHTA and CDR2 FQGNSA. V shed 5 bases and J shed 2 bases, with 12 bases lying between them. CDR3 in amino acids: CASSRAGFNTGELFF. In DNA form, the CDR3 reads TGTGCCAGCAGCCGCGCAGGGTTTAACACCGGGGAGCTGTTTTTT.

J is TRBJ1-6 and V is TRBV20-1; 7 bases match TRBD1. V shed 3 bases, J shed 3 bases, and the junction held 5 bases outside the gene matches. Germline V CDR1 and CDR2: DFQATT, SNEGSKA (reference sequence). The CDR3 has 15 residues. The CDR3 DNA follows: TGCAGTGCTAGGACGGGACAGCTCTATAATTCACCCCTCCACTTT. It specifies CSARTGQLYNSPLHF.

The chain recombines TRBV5-8 with TRBJ1-4; 11 nucleotides align to TRBD1. In germline, CDR1 is SGHTS, CDR2 YDEGEE. Losses at the gene ends were 4 bases for V and 4 bases for J; bases not matched to a gene: 6. This CDR3 is built from 16 residues. Here the CDR3 reads CASSGLGTGGNEKLFF. CDR3 nucleotides: TGTGCCAGCAGCGGACTAGGGACAGGGGGTAATGAAAAACTGTTTTTT.

CDR3 sequence: CASSPGGPYGYTF. CDR3 bases: TGTGCCAGCAGCCCCGGTGGGCCCTATGGCTACACCTTC. This chain links TRBV5-6 with TRBJ1-2, with D unresolved. The CDR3 runs 13 residues. The V gene's germline CDR1 is SGHDT and CDR2 YYEEEE. The V and J ends lost 4 bases and 4 bases respectively, with 11 bases between them.

This clonotype occurred a few times. The chain combines TRBV20-1 with TRBJ2-3; maybe TRBD1 (6 bases). There are 12 residues in the CDR3. V was clipped by 6 bases and J by 6 bases, with 13 bases between them. Germline CDR1 and CDR2: DFQATT and SNEGSKA (reference sequence). This chain's CDR3 is CSAPWGPDTQYF. For the CDR3, the DNA is TGCAGTGCCCCCTGGGGGCCTGATACGCAGTATTTT.

This clonotype was detected only a few times. This sequence joins TRBV15 and TRBJ1-5; TRBD1 aligns across 7 bases. With V trimmed by 0 bases and J by 3 bases, 5 bases remained unmatched. Germline V CDR1 and CDR2: LNHNV, YYDKDF (reference sequence). The CDR3 runs to 16 residues. CDR3 region: CATSRDRGGINQPQHF. The CDR3 DNA is TGTGCCACCAGCAGAGACAGAGGGGGCATCAATCAGCCCCAGCATTTT.

The chain recombines TRBV12-3 or TRBV12-4 with TRBJ2-5, with TRBD2 as a possible D gene (6 bases). This CDR3 region has 14 residues. The V and J ends lost 4 bases and 5 bases respectively, with 14 bases between them. The CDR3 loop is CASSWSSGGETQYF. The CDR3 DNA is TGTGCCAGCAGTTGGTCTAGTGGGGGGGAGACCCAGTACTTC.

This clonotype came up a few times. The genes are TRBV10-3 and TRBJ1-1; TRBD1 agrees at 10 bases. The CDR3 is 16 residues long. The germline V gene has CDR1 ENHRY and CDR2 SYGVKD. Trimming at V came to 6 bases and at J to 4 bases, leaving 11 bases not matched to a gene. CDR3 bases: TGTGCCATCAGGGGACAGGGGACCGCTGAGGGCACTGAAGCTTTCTTT. This gives the protein CAIRGQGTAEGTEAFF.

This chain uses TRBV4-3 with TRBJ2-3; D remains ambiguous. Trimming removed 0 bases at V and 7 bases at J, with 8 bases between. This CDR3 is 13 amino acids long. Germline CDR1 LGHNA, CDR2 YSLEER. The CDR3 loop reads CASSQDTLYTQYF. The CDR3 DNA is TGCGCCAGCAGCCAAGATACCCTCTATACGCAGTATTTT.

A few counts support this clonotype. The chain uses TRBV27 and TRBJ1-1, with D unclear. In germline, CDR1 is MNHEY, CDR2 SMNVEV (reference sequence). V gave up 2 bases and J gave up 3 bases, with 22 bases separating them. This CDR3 comprises 18 residues. The DNA of the CDR3 is TGTGCCAGCAGTTTAGTCCGTTTCCGCCGGGGAAGCGACACTGAAGCTTTCTTT. Its translation: CASSLVRFRRGSDTEAFF.

The chain uses TRBV6-1 and TRBJ1-3, with D possibly matching TRBD1 (5 bases). Per the germline V gene, CDR1 is MNHNS and CDR2 is SASEGT. The V end lost 3 bases, the J end lost 1 base, and 16 bases lay between the germline ends. This CDR3 comprises 17 residues. The CDR3, as DNA: TGTGCCAGCAGTGATAGACAGCTCCAAGAGTCTGGAAACACCATATATTTT. This translates into CASSDRQLQESGNTIYF.

The chain couples TRBV21-1 to TRBJ2-7; TRBD1, the table's D call, was not compared with the DNA. TRBV21-1 is termed a pseudogene. This CDR3 comprises 17 residues. The CDR3 loop is CASSGLPGTGGLYEQYF. CDR3 in DNA: TGTGCCAGCAGCGGTTTGCCCGGGACAGGGGGCCTTTACGAGCAGTACTTC.

The V call is TRBV19, the J call TRBJ2-3; the match to TRBD1 covers 9 bases. Germline loops: CDR1 LNHDA, CDR2 SQIVND (reference sequence). The CDR3 is 14 amino acids. Trimming removed 6 bases from V and 4 bases from J; junction bases left unmatched: 5. CDR3: CASSRDRASDTQYF. CDR3 DNA: TGTGCCAGTAGCCGGGACAGGGCGTCAGATACGCAGTATTTT.

The chain joins TRBV6-2 or TRBV6-3 to TRBJ2-1, with 10 bases identical to TRBD2. This CDR3 has 17 residues. Trimming took 6 bases from V and 2 from J; bases not matched to a gene: 10. The germline V gene has CDR1 MNHEY and CDR2 SVGEGT. DNA for the CDR3: TGTGCCAGCAGCCCACAGGTTAGCGGGGGGACCTACAATGAGCAGTTCTTC. Protein product: CASSPQVSGGTYNEQFF.